Following are 23 T cell receptor beta chains from one sample sequenced in a study of CD8 T cells in ankylosing spondylitis. TCRdb re-called the 5' RACE reads through MiXCR, storing one row per CDR3 protein. This table has under 200,000 distinct CDR3 sequences, 9.5% to 10% appearing once. The sequenced sample was blood, either unsorted or a sorted T cell fraction (not recorded which). The receptors come from a female donor with ankylosing spondylitis or in good health (not recorded which).

This clonotype showed up just a few times. The gene calls are TRBV6-2 or TRBV6-3 and TRBJ1-5, with 9 bases matching TRBD1. The length of the CDR3 is 13 residues. CDR1 is MNHEY, CDR2 SVGEGT, per germline. The J segment lost 5 bases and the V segment lost 8 bases, leaving 4 bases of the junction unmatched. The CDR3 here is CASGTGIDQPQHF. In nucleotides, the CDR3 is TGTGCCAGCGGGACAGGGATCGATCAGCCCCAGCATTTT.

This clonotype was counted between two and nine times. The chain recombines TRBV6-1 with TRBJ1-4; TRBD1 matches 8 bases. The CDR3 totals 15 residues. The junction had 5 bases not matched to a gene; V was cut back by 1 base and J by 7 bases. From germline, CDR1 is MNHNS and CDR2 SASEGT. The CDR3 loop is CASSEGGTGGEKLFF. Here the CDR3 DNA reads TGTGCCAGCAGTGAAGGGGGGACAGGCGGTGAAAAACTGTTTTTT.

The table lists this clonotype with many counts. The V call is TRBV29-1, the J call TRBJ2-1, with D perhaps TRBD2 (6 bases). V dropped 4 bases and J dropped 8 bases, with 6 bases sitting between them. This CDR3 contains 10 residues. Germline CDR1 and CDR2: SQVTM and ANQGSEA. This CDR3 reads CSVGGDEQFF. In DNA, the CDR3 is TGCAGCGTTGGCGGGGATGAGCAGTTCTTC.

The rearrangement links TRBV4-1 to TRBJ2-7, with D hard to call. V lost 0 bases, J lost 5 bases, and 17 bases lay in between. Germline loops: CDR1 MGHRA, CDR2 YSYEKL. The CDR3 extends over 16 amino acids. CDR3 residues: CASSQEGGGQTNEQYF. For the CDR3, the DNA is TGCGCCAGCAGCCAAGAAGGTGGCGGCCAGACGAACGAGCAGTACTTC.

The genes are TRBV13 and TRBJ2-7; D could derive from TRBD1 or TRBD2 (5 bases each). The CDR3 spans 14 residues. Germline V gene sequence: CDR1 PRHDT, CDR2 FYEKMQ (reference sequence). Trimming took off 2 bases at V and 5 bases at J, with 13 bases between the two ends. The CDR3 DNA reads as TGTGCCAGCAGCTTAAACGGGGCCGGCAACGAGCAGTACTTC. It is translated as CASSLNGAGNEQYF.

This clonotype has just a few counts. This chain links TRBV3-1 with TRBJ2-5; D possibly matches TRBD1 or TRBD2 (6 bases each). CDR3 length: 15 residues. CDR1 and CDR2 from the germline V gene are LGHDT and YNNKEL (reference sequence). The ends were cut back, 1 base at V and 2 bases at J, with 11 bases in the middle. CDR3 sequence (DNA): TGTGCCAGCAGCCAAGGCATAGGGGGGCAAGAGACCCAGTACTTC. This codes for CASSQGIGGQETQYF.

The chain couples TRBV29-1 to TRBJ2-1; 11 nucleotides line up with TRBD2. The germline V gene encodes CDR1 SQVTM and CDR2 ANQGSEA. The CDR3 has 14 residues. V shed 7 bases and J 7 bases; nucleotides not matched to a gene: 9. The CDR3 spells CSARTSGFANEQFF. Written as DNA, the CDR3 is TGCAGCGCACGGACTAGCGGGTTCGCTAATGAGCAGTTCTTC.

In this sample, this clonotype turned up a few times. The rearrangement joins TRBV27 to TRBJ2-1; D ambiguous. In germline, CDR1 is MNHEY, CDR2 SMNVEV (reference sequence). V lost 6 bases and J 0 bases, leaving 12 bases between the germline ends. The CDR3 totals 15 residues. Here the CDR3 reads CASRTDLSSYNEQFF. In nucleotides, the CDR3 is TGTGCCAGCAGGACCGACTTAAGCTCCTACAATGAGCAGTTCTTC.

This chain's CDR3 is CASSLAPADTTNEKLFF. CDR3 sequence (DNA): TGCGCCAGCAGCTTGGCCCCGGCAGACACAACTAATGAAAAACTGTTTTTT. The chain combines TRBV5-1 with TRBJ1-4; D uncertain. The germline V gene has CDR1 SGHRS and CDR2 YFSETQ. The CDR3 is 17 amino acids. The V gene lost 0 bases and the J gene lost 0 bases, with 12 bases spanning the gap. The entire variable domain, with the rest obtained from reference TRBV5-1 and TRBJ1-4, is as follows: KAGVTQTPRYLIKTRGQQVTLSCSPISGHRSVSWYQQTPGQGLQFLFEYFSETQRNKGNFPGRFSGRQFSNSRSEMNVSTLELGDSALYLCASSLAPADTTNEKLFFGSGTQLSVL.

This clonotype was observed at least ten times. The chain's CDR3 is CASSVGGGTYGYTF. CDR3 coding DNA: TGTGCCAGCAGCGTAGGGGGAGGAACTTATGGCTACACCTTC. The V and J genes are TRBV9 and TRBJ1-2; D is uncertain. Germline V gene lookup returns CDR1 SGDLS and CDR2 YYNGEE. Deletions cut 0 bases from V and 5 bases from J, with 11 bases between. The CDR3 contains 14 residues.

In this sample, this clonotype turned up a few times. Here the CDR3 DNA reads TGTGCCAGCAGCTTAGCCGACAGGGCCTATGAGCAGTTCTTC. Amino acid sequence: CASSLADRAYEQFF. The J gene is TRBJ2-1, the V gene TRBV5-6; 7 positions agree with TRBD1. Germline V CDR1 and CDR2: SGHDT, YYEEEE. The length of the CDR3 is 14 residues. The V gene end was trimmed by 2 bases and the J gene end by 8 bases; junction bases not matched to a gene: 7.

This clonotype has only a few counts. The DNA of the CDR3 is TGTGCCAGTAGTATGGATACCTTAGACAACACCGGGGAGCTGTTTTTT. Its protein is CASSMDTLDNTGELFF. The chain carries TRBV19 and TRBJ2-2; D ambiguous. The germline CDR1 and CDR2 sequences are LNHDA and SQIVND (reference sequence). CDR3 length: 16 residues. The V gene lost 3 bases and the J gene lost 2 bases, with 13 bases spanning the gap.

This rearrangement joins TRBV9 to TRBJ1-2; D is perhaps TRBD1 (5 bases). Between the trimmed V and J ends, which lost 4 bases and 5 bases, there was a span of 15 bases. CDR1 is SGDLS, CDR2 YYNGEE, per germline. This CDR3 comprises 14 residues. CDR3 DNA sequence: TGTGCCAGCAGCCCCCCGGGGGGTAATTATGGCTACACCTTC. Translated: CASSPPGGNYGYTF.

This rearrangement joins TRBV7-6 to TRBJ2-3; possible D gene TRBD2, 5 bases. Trimming took off 5 bases at V and 4 bases at J, with 25 bases between the two ends. Looked up from germline, CDR1 is SGHVS and CDR2 is FNYEAQ. The CDR3 has 18 residues. The CDR3 sequence: CASSLLHRTDSVADTQYF. The CDR3 coding sequence is TGTGCCAGCAGCCTCCTCCACCGGACGGACTCGGTCGCAGATACGCAGTATTTT.

The sample holds a few counts of this clonotype. The junction shows a germline mismatch at one end, possibly a read error. The V call is TRBV30, the J call TRBJ2-5; D gene unclear. The germline CDR1 and CDR2 sequences are GTSNPN and SVGIG (reference sequence). This CDR3 comprises 12 residues. For the CDR3, the DNA is TGTGCCCGGAGACGAGATGAAGAGACCCAGTACTTC. It is translated as CARRRDEETQYF.

The rearrangement uses TRBV9 and TRBJ2-1, with 7 positions matching TRBD2. The CDR3 contains 13 residues. Germline values: CDR1 SGDLS, CDR2 YYNGEE. V shed 0 bases and J 8 bases; nucleotides not matched to a gene: 2. CDR3 amino acids: CASSVGGSYEQFF. The CDR3, as DNA: TGTGCCAGCAGCGTAGGCGGGAGCTATGAGCAGTTCTTC.

This clonotype occurred a few times. The genes are TRBV11-2 and TRBJ1-2; TRBD1 is a possible D gene (5 bases). The CDR3 runs 14 residues. The germline V and J ends were trimmed by 6 bases and 5 bases, with 16 bases remaining between them. Per germline, CDR1 SGHAT and CDR2 FQNNGV. For the CDR3, the DNA is TGTGCCAGCAGTTCCGGGACCGACATTTATGGCTACACCTTC. This codes for CASSSGTDIYGYTF. Variable domain in full (rest from reference TRBV11-2 and TRBJ1-2): EAGVAQSPRYKIIEKRQSVAFWCNPISGHATLYWYQQILGQGPKLLIQFQNNGVVDDSQLPKDRFSAERLKGVDSTLKIQPAKLEDSAVYLCASSSGTDIYGYTFGSGTRLTVV.

The CDR3 region is CASSLGLASSYNEQFF. The CDR3 DNA is TGTGCCAGCAGCTTAGGCCTCGCTAGCTCCTACAATGAGCAGTTCTTC. V usage is TRBV11-1 and J usage is TRBJ2-1; D gene uncertain. The V end was cut by 1 base, the J end by 0 bases, with 10 bases between. The CDR3 loop spans 16 amino acids. Looked up from germline, CDR1 is SGHAT and CDR2 is FQDESV (reference sequence). Variable domain in full (rest from reference TRBV11-1 and TRBJ2-1): EAEVAQSPRYKITEKSQAVAFWCDPISGHATLYWYRQILGQGPELLVQFQDESVVDDSQLPKDRFSAERLKGVDSTLKIQPAELGDSAMYLCASSLGLASSYNEQFFGPGTRLTVL.

This clonotype has only a few counts. V is TRBV28 and J is TRBJ2-7; 7 positions match TRBD1. In germline, CDR1 is MDHEN, CDR2 SYDVKM. V shed 5 bases, J shed 0 bases, and the junction held 7 bases outside the gene matches. The CDR3 sequence is 15 residues long. The CDR3 DNA follows: TGTGCCAGCAGTAACTCCGACAGGGACTCCTACGAGCAGTACTTC. Its protein product is CASSNSDRDSYEQYF. Using reference TRBV28 and TRBJ2-7 for the parts outside the CDR3, the full variable domain is DVKVTQSSRYLVKRTGEKVFLECVQDMDHENMFWYRQDPGLGLRLIYFSYDVKMKEKGDIPEGYSVSREKKERFSLILESASTNQTSMYLCASSNSDRDSYEQYFGPGTRLTVT.

This chain joins TRBV7-6 and TRBJ2-1, with TRBD2 matching 9 bases. The CDR3 length is 17 residues. With 3 bases clipped from V and 6 bases from J, the junction kept 12 bases outside the gene matches. Germline-derived CDR1 and CDR2 are SGHVS and FNYEAQ. The CDR3 bases are TGTGCCAGCAGCTTTGTCCTAGGGACTAGCAGTATCAATGAGCAGTTCTTC. Its translation is CASSFVLGTSSINEQFF.

The CDR3 loop reads CASSVAELGTGEQFF. The CDR3 coding sequence is TGTGCCAGCAGCGTAGCCGAGCTCGGGACGGGTGAGCAGTTCTTC. The chain links TRBV9 to TRBJ2-1, with D perhaps matching TRBD1 or TRBD2 (5 bases each). The CDR3 totals 15 residues. The V gene's germline CDR1 is SGDLS and CDR2 YYNGEE. The V and J ends lost 0 bases and 9 bases respectively, with 16 bases between them. The full variable domain, its missing parts supplied by reference TRBV9 and TRBJ2-1, is DSGVTQTPKHLITATGQRVTLRCSPRSGDLSVYWYQQSLDQGLQFLIQYYNGEERAKGNILERFSAQQFPDLHSELNLSSLELGDSALYFCASSVAELGTGEQFFGPGTRLTVL.

In this sample, this clonotype is medium-sized (0.01 to 0.1%). This chain uses TRBV28 with TRBJ2-7; D not resolved. The germline V and J ends were trimmed by 6 bases and 5 bases, with 20 bases remaining between them. Germline V gives CDR1 MDHEN, CDR2 SYDVKM. This CDR3 region has 15 residues. The CDR3 nucleotides read TGTGCCAGCAGCTACTTCCGGGCACGCGCCCACGAGCAGTACTTC. Amino acid sequence: CASSYFRARAHEQYF.

J is TRBJ2-7 and V is TRBV6-2 or TRBV6-3, with D hard to call. CDR3 length: 14 amino acids. Germline loops: CDR1 MNHEY, CDR2 SVGEGT. The germline V and J ends were trimmed by 2 bases and 5 bases, with 13 bases remaining between them. The CDR3 loop reads CASSYPNRPHEQYF. The CDR3 DNA sequence: TGTGCCAGCAGTTACCCCAACAGACCCCACGAGCAGTACTTC.